One and the same sample provided the 15 T cell receptor beta chains below, sequenced in a study of identical twins. TCRdb ran MiXCR on the 5' RACE reads and lists one entry per CDR3 protein. The top ten hold less than 0.5% of the sample, which has around 530,000 distinct CDR3 sequences, roughly 15% seen once. The sample was also linked to a second study, of yellow fever vaccine responses in identical twins.

Specimen: CD4+ T cells sorted from blood. These receptors were obtained from a woman aged 18-29 years in good health.

There are a few counts of this clonotype. CDR3 sequence reads: CASSLTGGDGYTF. CDR3 nucleotides: TGTGCCAGCAGCCTTACAGGGGGCGATGGCTACACCTTC. The chain carries TRBV6-1 and TRBJ1-2, with 9 bases matching TRBD1. In germline, CDR1 is MNHNS, CDR2 SASEGT. After removal of 6 bases from V and 6 bases from J, the junction contained 5 bases not matched to a gene. The CDR3 loop spans 13 amino acids.

This clonotype showed up just a few times. The V gene is TRBV20-1, the J gene TRBJ1-2, with D possibly matching TRBD1 (5 bases). From germline, CDR1 is DFQATT and CDR2 SNEGSKA (reference sequence). The V and J ends lost 3 bases and 4 bases respectively, with 15 bases between them. The CDR3 contains 14 residues. CDR3 protein: CSASRAGKGYGYTF. In DNA, the CDR3 is TGCAGTGCTAGTAGGGCAGGGAAAGGCTATGGCTACACCTTC.

This chain connects TRBV10-2 to TRBJ2-5; 10 bases are a match to TRBD1. Germline CDR1 and CDR2: WSHSY and SAAADI. The CDR3 length is 14 residues. Unmatched junction bases numbered 7, after V lost 7 bases and J lost 5 bases. The CDR3 DNA is TGCGCCAGCAAGCCGGGACAGGGGATTGAGACCCAGTACTTC. Protein product: CASKPGQGIETQYF.

This chain connects TRBV19 to TRBJ1-1; 8 bases fit TRBD1. V shed 7 bases, J shed 4 bases, and the junction held 14 bases outside the gene matches. CDR1 is LNHDA, CDR2 SQIVND, per germline (reference sequence). The CDR3 covers 16 residues. The DNA of the CDR3 is TGTGCCAGTACTAAACCCATGACAGGGGTAAGCACTGAAGCTTTCTTT. Encoded protein: CASTKPMTGVSTEAFF.

This clonotype occurred a few times. The rearrangement joins TRBV7-9 to TRBJ2-7; 7 bases line up with TRBD1. J lost 1 base, V lost 5 bases, and 14 bases had no gene match. CDR1 and CDR2 from the germline V gene are SEHNR and FQNEAQ (reference sequence). The CDR3 totals 17 residues. CDR3 loop: CASSPDFRQGASYEQYF. CDR3 sequence (DNA): TGTGCCAGCAGCCCCGACTTCAGACAGGGCGCTTCCTACGAGCAGTACTTC. The full variable domain, completed using reference TRBV7-9 and TRBJ2-7, is DTGVSQNPRHKITKRGQNVTFRCDPISEHNRLYWYRQTLGQGPEFLTYFQNEAQLEKSRLLSDRFSAERPKGSFSTLEIQRTEQGDSAMYLCASSPDFRQGASYEQYFGPGTRLTVT.

The rearrangement links TRBV10-3 to TRBJ2-1; TRBD2 aligns across 8 bases. The V gene end was trimmed by 6 bases and the J gene end by 8 bases; junction bases not matched to a gene: 6. Germline lookup yields CDR1 ENHRY and CDR2 SYGVKD. CDR3 size: 13 residues. CDR3 DNA sequence: TGTGCCATCAGCACTAGCGGCCCCTATGAGCAGTTCTTC. Its translation is CAISTSGPYEQFF.

The V call is TRBV9, the J call TRBJ2-1; no clear D gene. Germline loops: CDR1 SGDLS, CDR2 YYNGEE. The CDR3 consists of 14 residues. V was shortened by 4 bases and J by 5 bases, with 13 bases between the two germline ends. CDR3 protein: CASSPFPGDNEQFF. CDR3 sequence (DNA): TGTGCCAGCAGCCCCTTTCCCGGAGACAATGAGCAGTTCTTC. The variable domain in full, completed from reference TRBV9 and TRBJ2-1, reads DSGVTQTPKHLITATGQRVTLRCSPRSGDLSVYWYQQSLDQGLQFLIQYYNGEERAKGNILERFSAQQFPDLHSELNLSSLELGDSALYFCASSPFPGDNEQFFGPGTRLTVL.

This clonotype was detected a few times. CDR3 region: CASSLPASGYTGELFF. The CDR3 DNA follows: TGTGCCAGCAGCCTGCCGGCCAGCGGTTACACCGGGGAGCTGTTTTTT. V and J are TRBV7-9 and TRBJ2-2; tentative D call: TRBD2 (5 bases). Looked up from germline, CDR1 is SEHNR and CDR2 is FQNEAQ (reference sequence). The CDR3 length is 16 residues. Trimming shortened V by 5 bases and J by 3 bases, and 16 bases separated the two germline ends.

This clonotype was observed a few times. This chain uses TRBV29-1 with TRBJ2-7; 9 bases map to TRBD1. CDR3 length equals 13 residues. V was clipped by 3 bases and J by 6 bases; unmatched bases: 6. Germline V gives CDR1 SQVTM, CDR2 ANQGSEA. The CDR3 sequence is CSVDDRGRSEQYF. In DNA form, the CDR3 reads TGCAGCGTTGATGACAGGGGGAGGTCCGAGCAGTACTTC.

This clonotype showed up many times. The chain employs TRBV29-1 and TRBJ2-1; unclear D gene. Trimming left V 4 bases short and J 6 bases short, with 22 bases between. Per the germline V gene, CDR1 is SQVTM and CDR2 is ANQGSEA. This CDR3 spans 16 amino acids. DNA for the CDR3: TGCAGCGTTGTCCCTACCACTACGCTTTCCCCCAATGAGCAGTTCTTC. It encodes CSVVPTTTLSPNEQFF.

The rearrangement uses TRBV6-5 and TRBJ2-1; TRBD2 matches 9 bases. Germline CDR1 MNHEY, CDR2 SVGAGI. The CDR3 extends over 16 amino acids. The trim removed 0 bases at V and 5 bases at J, leaving 5 bases unmatched. The CDR3 reads CASSYSRAGGHNEQFF. The CDR3 coding sequence is TGTGCCAGCAGTTACTCGAGAGCGGGAGGACACAATGAGCAGTTCTTC.

A few counts support this clonotype. The rearrangement joins TRBV18 to TRBJ2-5, with D perhaps TRBD1 (6 bases). V gave up 2 bases and J gave up 5 bases, with 12 bases separating them. CDR1 is KGHSH and CDR2 is LQKENI in the germline V gene. This CDR3 contains 14 residues. CDR3 nucleotide sequence: TGTGCCAGCTCACCAACAGGGACCCGGGAGACCCAGTACTTC. The encoded protein is CASSPTGTRETQYF.

This clonotype was recorded a few times. V usage is TRBV5-1 and J usage is TRBJ2-1; TRBD2 might be the D (6 bases). CDR1 is SGHRS and CDR2 is YFSETQ in the germline V gene. This CDR3 has 15 amino acids. Trimming removed 9 bases from V and 2 bases from J, with 18 bases in between. The CDR3 sequence: CATHPGRGTYNEQFF. The CDR3, as DNA: TGCGCCACCCACCCGGGACGGGGGACCTACAATGAGCAGTTCTTC.

This rearrangement joins TRBV28 to TRBJ2-7; D may be TRBD1 (5 bases). The V end was cut by 1 base, the J end by 2 bases, with 9 bases between. This CDR3 contains 14 residues. CDR1 MDHEN and CDR2 SYDVKM come from the germline V gene. The CDR3 is CASSLSTVTYEQYF. The CDR3 DNA sequence: TGTGCCAGCAGTTTATCGACAGTTACCTACGAGCAGTACTTC.

V and J are TRBV11-2 and TRBJ2-2, with a tentative D call TRBD2 (6 bases). Looked up from germline, CDR1 is SGHAT and CDR2 is FQNNGV. This CDR3 region has 18 residues. The V gene lost 2 bases and the J gene lost 1 base, with 17 bases spanning the gap. Written as DNA, the CDR3 is TGTGCCAGCAGCTTAAAGCTAGCGTGGGAGGAGAACACCGGGGAGCTGTTTTTT. Translated, it gives CASSLKLAWEENTGELFF. Combining the CDR3 with reference TRBV11-2 and TRBJ2-2 gives the whole variable domain EAGVAQSPRYKIIEKRQSVAFWCNPISGHATLYWYQQILGQGPKLLIQFQNNGVVDDSQLPKDRFSAERLKGVDSTLKIQPAKLEDSAVYLCASSLKLAWEENTGELFFGEGSRLTVL.